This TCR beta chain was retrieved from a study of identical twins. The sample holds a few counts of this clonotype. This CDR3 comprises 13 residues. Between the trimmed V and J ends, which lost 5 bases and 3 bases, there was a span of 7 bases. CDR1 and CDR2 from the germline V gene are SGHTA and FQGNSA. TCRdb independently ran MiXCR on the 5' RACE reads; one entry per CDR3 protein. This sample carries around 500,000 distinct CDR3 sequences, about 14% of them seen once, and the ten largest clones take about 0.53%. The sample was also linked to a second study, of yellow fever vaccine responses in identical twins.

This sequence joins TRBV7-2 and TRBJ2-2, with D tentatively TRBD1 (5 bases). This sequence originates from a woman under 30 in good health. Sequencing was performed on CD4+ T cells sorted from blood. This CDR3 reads CASSNRHTGELFF. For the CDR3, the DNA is TGTGCCAGCAGCAACAGGCACACCGGGGAGCTGTTTTTT.